This entry features one T cell receptor (beta chain) sequence. The CDR3 runs to 15 residues. V lost 4 bases to trimming and J lost 4 bases, with 11 bases between them. Germline V CDR1 and CDR2: LGHDT, YNNKEL (reference sequence). The data derive from a study of blood T cell repertoires in COVID-19. The wider study: Both acute and convalescent COVID-19 samples were obtained from the United States, Italy and Spain. The cDNA or gDNA used as material had been derived from T cells, B-cell-depleted T cells, or PBMCs.

Original analysis: Amplification with reference gene primers provided the estimates of nucleated cell counts. Libraries were prepared by immunoSEQ multiplex PCR; TCRdb keeps only in-frame clonotypes and omits some of them. For V, J and clone size, that table is used; D and trimming come from the DNA. The profile shows roughly 100,000 clones, approximately 84% of them singletons. Source material: peripheral blood. The chain links TRBV3-1 (or the pseudogene TRBV3-2) to TRBJ1-6; no definite D call. This clonotype was sampled from a woman aged 60-70 years with acute or convalescent COVID-19. CDR3 sequence (DNA): TGTGCCAGCAGCCCGGGGTACGGTTATAATTCACCCCTCCACTTT. Translated: CASSPGYGYNSPLHF.